A selection of T cell receptor beta chains follows, all from one sample in a study of cytomegalovirus exposure and HLA in healthy donors. Assay: immunoSEQ multiplex PCR; the TCRdb copy retains only in-frame clones and omits some. This table has around 99,000 clones, roughly 70% appearing once. The source material was PBMCs. All receptors come from a woman between 35 and 50 years old in good health and CMV-seropositive. Each CDR3 is given with its conserved first and last residue. The D gene is left open where the match is weak. Not every row has a clone size; where given, it reads once, few, many or a size class.

TRBD1,NA,TRBV5-4,TRBJ1-1,CASGKGAMNTEAFF,TGTGCCAGCGGAAAGGGGGCCATGAACACTGAAGCTTTCTTT
TRBD1,NA,TRBV27,TRBJ1-2,CASSFYRGRVYGYTF,TGTGCCAGCAGTTTCTACAGGGGGCGGGTCTATGGCTACACCTTC
TRBD2,NA,TRBV2,TRBJ2-5,CASSLAGVGETQYF,TGTGCCAGCTCCCTAGCGGGGGTGGGGGAGACCCAGTACTTC
TRBD1,NA,TRBV6-6,TRBJ2-7,CASSYPGTGTYEQYF,TGTGCCAGCAGTTACCCCGGGACAGGGACCTACGAGCAGTACTTC
NA,NA,TRBV7-9,TRBJ1-5,CASSRTAAQPQHF,TGTGCCAGCAGCAGGACTGCGGCTCAGCCCCAGCATTTT
TRBD1,NA,TRBV13,TRBJ1-3,CASSRGQGVNTIYF,TGTGCCAGCAGCCGGGGACAGGGTGTTAACACCATATATTTT
TRBD1,once,TRBV4-1,TRBJ1-2,CASSPYRQGTGYGYTF,TGCGCCAGCAGCCCATATCGACAGGGGACGGGCTATGGCTACACCTTC
NA,NA,TRBV6-1,TRBJ1-3,CASSGIRGRGAGNTIYF,TGTGCCAGCAGTGGAATCCGAGGCAGGGGCGCTGGAAACACCATATATTTT
TRBD2,NA,TRBV9,TRBJ2-5,CASSSAGGGETQYF,TGTGCCAGCAGCTCGGCGGGGGGGGGAGAGACCCAGTACTTC
TRBD1,NA,TRBV23-1,TRBJ1-1,CASSQPGQGWGNTEAFF,TGCGCCAGCAGTCAACCGGGACAGGGGTGGGGTAACACTGAAGCTTTCTTT
TRBD1,NA,TRBV30,TRBJ2-7,CAWSLGQGRDEQYF,TGTGCCTGGAGCCTGGGACAGGGTAGAGACGAGCAGTACTTC
TRBD2,once,TRBV7-9,TRBJ2-7,CASELAGAYEQYF,TGTGCCAGCGAACTAGCGGGGGCCTACGAGCAGTACTTC
TRBD1,NA,TRBV6-6,TRBJ2-5,CASSFYRDRKETQYF,TGTGCCAGCAGTTTCTATAGGGACAGAAAAGAGACCCAGTACTTC
NA,NA,TRBV7-9,TRBJ1-6,CGAGQGRNSPLHF,TGTGGAGCGGGGCAGGGGCGTAATTCACCCCTCCACTTT
TRBD1,once,TRBV10-1,TRBJ1-3,CASSPGTGASSGNTIYF,TGCGCCAGCAGCCCCGGGACAGGGGCCTCCTCTGGAAACACCATATATTTT
NA,NA,TRBV6-5,TRBJ1-5,CASSLQGVGQPQHF,TGTGCCAGCAGTCTACAGGGAGTTGGACAGCCCCAGCATTTT
TRBD2,NA,TRBV5-1,TRBJ2-3,CASSPGLAGGITDTQYF,TGCGCCAGCAGCCCGGGACTAGCGGGGGGAATCACAGATACGCAGTATTTT
NA,few,TRBV5-1,TRBJ2-3,CASSLIPGTDTQYF,TGCGCCAGCAGCTTGATACCGGGGACAGATACGCAGTATTTT
NA,NA,TRBV6-6,TRBJ2-6,CASRRDSAGANVLTF,TGTGCCAGCAGACGCGATTCGGCTGGGGCCAACGTCCTGACTTTC
NA,few,TRBV5-5,TRBJ2-1,CASSLIRGAEQFF,TGTGCCAGCAGCTTAATCAGGGGTGCTGAGCAGTTCTTC
TRBD1,NA,TRBV29-1,TRBJ2-3,CSAWDRASTDTQYF,TGCAGCGCATGGGACAGGGCTAGTACAGATACGCAGTATTTT
NA,once,TRBV2,TRBJ2-7,CASSEYSSYEQYF,TGTGCCAGCAGTGAATACAGCTCCTACGAGCAGTACTTC
NA,NA,TRBV6-6,TRBJ1-1,CASRSSGGTEAFF,TGTGCCAGCAGATCATCAGGAGGCACTGAAGCTTTCTTT
TRBD2,few,TRBV5-4,TRBJ2-3,CASSSAGLAGGRGTDTQYF,TGTGCCAGCAGCTCGGCGGGACTAGCGGGGGGGCGGGGCACAGATACGCAGTATTTT
NA,NA,TRBV5-1,TRBJ1-6,CASSLEAGAGPLHF,TGCGCCAGCAGCTTGGAGGCAGGCGCGGGACCCCTCCACTTT
TRBD1,NA,TRBV6-5,TRBJ2-1,CASSYLGQGMNEQFF,TGTGCCAGCAGTTACTTGGGACAGGGTATGAATGAGCAGTTCTTC
NA,NA,TRBV27,TRBJ2-7,CASSSGTRPPYEQYF,TGTGCCAGCAGTTCAGGGACTCGACCACCCTACGAGCAGTACTTC
TRBD1,NA,TRBV11-2,TRBJ2-7,CASSLTGDEQYF,TGTGCCAGCAGCTTGACAGGGGATGAGCAGTACTTC
NA,NA,TRBV30,TRBJ1-1,CAWGVGGPIAFF,TGTGCTTGGGGTGTCGGAGGGCCGATCGCTTTCTTT
TRBD2,NA,TRBV10-3,TRBJ2-5,CAISDGTSGETQYF,TGTGCCATCAGCGATGGGACTAGCGGGGAGACCCAGTACTTC
TRBD1,few,TRBV5-4,TRBJ1-1,CASSTDRASEGYTEAFF,TGTGCCAGCAGCACCGACAGGGCCTCCGAGGGGTACACTGAAGCTTTCTTT
NA,NA,TRBV5-5,TRBJ1-4,CASSLFIQTGYEKLFF,TGTGCCAGCAGCTTATTTATACAGACAGGTTATGAAAAACTGTTTTTT
TRBD1,NA,TRBV2,TRBJ1-5,CASSLDRGYSNQPQHF,TGTGCCAGCAGTCTTGACAGGGGCTATAGCAATCAGCCCCAGCATTTT
NA,NA,TRBV2,TRBJ1-1,CASSEDRAGEAFF,TGTGCCAGCAGTGAAGACAGGGCAGGTGAAGCTTTCTTT
TRBD1,NA,TRBV7-8,TRBJ2-2,CASSSTGTGDTGELFF,TGTGCCAGCAGCTCAACCGGGACAGGGGACACCGGGGAGCTGTTTTTT
TRBD1,once,TRBV30,TRBJ1-1,CAYTGQYTEAFF,TGTGCCTACACGGGACAGTACACTGAAGCTTTCTTT
NA,NA,TRBV27,TRBJ1-5,CASSPRGSRNQPQHF,TGTGCCAGCAGTCCTCGGGGGTCTCGCAATCAGCCCCAGCATTTT
TRBD1,NA,TRBV2,TRBJ2-7,CATRDRGTEQYF,TGTGCCACCCGGGACAGGGGGACCGAGCAGTACTTC
TRBD2,NA,TRBV5-4,TRBJ2-3,CASSVGLENSGDTQYF,TGTGCCAGCAGCGTGGGACTAGAGAATTCGGGAGATACGCAGTATTTT
NA,NA,TRBV30,TRBJ1-1,CAWNLWRGQSTEAFF,TGTGCCTGGAACCTATGGAGGGGCCAGTCCACTGAAGCTTTCTTT
TRBD1,NA,TRBV29-1,TRBJ2-7,CSGKAGTGPCEQYF,TGCAGCGGAAAGGCCGGGACAGGGCCCTGCGAGCAGTACTTC
NA,few,TRBV30,TRBJ2-6,CAWSVLRPVYRGSGANVLTF,TGTGCCTGGAGTGTACTCCGGCCGGTTTATAGGGGCTCTGGGGCCAACGTCCTGACTTTC
TRBD1,NA,TRBV7-9,TRBJ2-5,CASSLMTGEETQYF,TGTGCCAGCAGCTTAATGACAGGGGAAGAGACCCAGTACTTC